The clone carrying this T cell receptor beta chain has just one count. The data belong to a study of shared clonotypes between healthy human individuals. The table came from immunoSEQ multiplex PCR; TCRdb's copy has only in-frame clones and leaves some out. This table holds 2 million to 2.5 million clones, over 90% found once. Germline V gives CDR1 LNHNV, CDR2 YYDKDF (reference sequence). This CDR3 comprises 18 residues. Trimming removed 1 base from V and 0 bases from J; junction bases left unmatched: 10. Material: naive CD4+ T cells from PBMCs. Subset specified: CD45RA+ positively selected. The receptor was isolated from a man in his late teens or twenties in good health. Some clones in this sample may be carry-over from other donors' samples. The rearrangement uses TRBV15 and TRBJ1-1; TRBD1 matches 8 bases. Here the CDR3 reads CATSRGRRGTGVNTEAFF. The DNA of the CDR3 is TGTGCCACCAGCAGAGGTAGACGAGGGACAGGTGTGAACACTGAAGCTTTCTTT.